This T cell receptor beta chain was identified in a study of blood T cell repertoires in COVID-19. TCRdb's copy holds only in-frame clones and misses some; the assay was immunoSEQ multiplex PCR. This table has 200,000 to 250,000 clones, roughly 90% appearing once. Enrollment of patients from Seattle took place during active infection, with longitudinal follow-up. Germline CDR1 and CDR2: GTSNPN and SVGIG (reference sequence). The CDR3 runs to 13 residues. V was clipped by 0 bases and J by 2 bases, with 8 bases between them. The TCR comes from a man over 45 with COVID-19, enrolled during active disease. This chain links TRBV30 with TRBJ2-7, with unresolved D. Material: peripheral blood. The CDR3 bases are TGTGCCTGGAGTGTACGGGTAGCCTACGAGCAGTACTTC. It translates to CAWSVRVAYEQYF.